The 15 T cell receptor beta chains given below trace back to one sample, sequenced in a study of CD8+CD57+ T cells in acquired aplastic anemia. The TCR beta profiling, which covered VDJ combination and CDR3 sequence, was carried out using genomic DNA as the template. TCRdb reprocessed the reads via MiXCR and lists one record per CDR3 protein. The repertoire holds about half a million distinct CDR3 sequences, with approximately 32% as singletons. Patients included in sequencing had previously demonstrated CD8+CD57+ cell expansion by flow cytometry. The sequenced sample consisted of sorted CD4+, CD8+, or CD8+CD57+ T cells (not recorded which) from PBMCs. The origin of the receptors is a human donor with aplastic anemia.

The V call is TRBV24-1, the J call TRBJ2-7, with 8 bases lining up with TRBD1. With 11 bases clipped from V and 7 bases from J, the junction kept 18 bases outside the gene matches. The CDR3 is 15 amino acids. Germline values: CDR1 KGHDR, CDR2 SFDVKD. The CDR3 loop is CASRMTPGTGSEQYF. The CDR3 DNA reads TGTGCCAGCAGGATGACCCCCGGGACAGGAAGTGAGCAGTACTTC.

This clonotype was seen only a few times. This chain connects TRBV5-1 to TRBJ1-6, with 8 bases that match TRBD1. Germline V CDR1 and CDR2: SGHRS, YFSETQ. J was trimmed by 6 bases and V by 0 bases; bases with no gene match: 8. CDR3 length equals 17 residues. DNA of the CDR3: TGCGCCAGCAGCTTGGGGCCCGGGACAGGATTTAATTCACCCCTCCACTTT. Translation gives CASSLGPGTGFNSPLHF.

This clonotype turned up a few times. The chain has TRBV4-1 and TRBJ1-6, with D possibly matching TRBD1 (6 bases). CDR1 is MGHRA, CDR2 YSYEKL, per germline. The CDR3 extends over 19 amino acids. V was clipped by 0 bases and J by 7 bases, with 22 bases between them. The CDR3 loop is CASSQDRFPIGQGNSPLHF. In nucleotides, the CDR3 is TGCGCCAGCAGCCAAGATCGCTTCCCCATAGGGCAGGGGAATTCACCCCTCCACTTT.

At least ten counts were recorded for this clonotype. V usage is TRBV7-8 and J usage is TRBJ1-5; D is perhaps TRBD1 (6 bases). Per germline, CDR1 SGHVS and CDR2 FQNEAQ. Trimming pared 1 base from V and 7 bases from J, leaving 14 bases between. This CDR3 region has 15 residues. CDR3 nucleotide sequence: TGTGCCAGCAGCTTAGGCGGGGGCTCAGGGCAGCCCCAGCATTTT. It encodes CASSLGGGSGQPQHF.

This clonotype appeared once. A read error may be the cause here, since a much bigger clone is one base away. The V and J genes are TRBV19 and TRBJ2-3; TRBD2 aligns across 9 bases. Germline trimming cut 6 bases from V and 8 bases from J; bases unmatched to any gene: 12. From germline, CDR1 is LNHDA and CDR2 SQIVND (reference sequence). The CDR3 contains 15 residues. DNA for the CDR3: TGTGCCAGTAGCGAAACCGGGACTAGCCGAGGTACGCAGTATTTT. Its protein is CASSETGTSRGTQYF.

This clonotype has at least ten counts. The chain has TRBV19 and TRBJ1-6; D call uncertain. The germline V gene has CDR1 LNHDA and CDR2 SQIVND (reference sequence). The germline V and J ends were trimmed by 7 bases and 10 bases, with 20 bases remaining between them. This CDR3 comprises 15 residues. DNA for the CDR3: TGTGCCAGTAAGGATGCGGGGATGCTTAAATCACCCCTCCACTTT. This encodes CASKDAGMLKSPLHF.

In its sample, this clonotype was seen many times. The junction and the germline gene differ at one end; a read error may be behind it. This sequence joins TRBV7-7 and TRBJ2-5; D could derive from TRBD1 or TRBD2 (5 bases each). The germline V gene encodes CDR1 SSHAT and CDR2 FNYEAQ (reference sequence). CDR3 length: 15 residues. DNA of the CDR3: TGTGCTAGCAGCTTAGGGACGGGCAGACAAGAGACCCAGTACTTC. Translated: CASSLGTGRQETQYF.

In this sample, this clonotype turned up a few times. The V and J genes are TRBV20-1 and TRBJ1-6; D uncertain. Germline loops: CDR1 DFQATT, CDR2 SNEGSKA (reference sequence). Trimming removed 6 bases at V and 3 bases at J, with 15 bases between. The CDR3 is 15 residues long. The CDR3 bases are TGCAGTGCACAAGGCCCCGACCTCTATAATTCACCCCTCCACTTT. This encodes CSAQGPDLYNSPLHF.

J is TRBJ2-3 and V is TRBV2; D perhaps matches TRBD2 (6 bases). Trimming pared 3 bases from V and 3 bases from J, leaving 13 bases between. This CDR3 is 15 amino acids long. Per germline, CDR1 SNHLY and CDR2 FYNNEI. The CDR3 DNA reads TGTGCCAGCAGTGAGGACGGGAGAGGGACAGATACGCAGTATTTT. Residues: CASSEDGRGTDTQYF.

This clonotype was recorded a few times. The J gene is TRBJ1-1, the V gene TRBV11-2; the D gene is possibly TRBD1 (5 bases). Trimming took 2 bases from V and 2 from J, leaving 9 bases between them. This CDR3 region has 14 residues. CDR1 and CDR2 from the germline V gene are SGHAT and FQNNGV. Here the CDR3 DNA reads TGTGCCAGCAGCTTAAATGGGGGAAACACTGAAGCTTTCTTT. It encodes CASSLNGGNTEAFF.

The rearrangement joins TRBV6-1 to TRBJ1-4; a weak D match, TRBD1 (5 bases). V dropped 6 bases and J dropped 1 base, with 18 bases sitting between them. Germline CDR1 MNHNS, CDR2 SASEGT. The CDR3 extends over 17 amino acids. DNA for the CDR3: TGTGCCAGCAGACAAGACAAAGGGGCAGGAACTAATGAAAAACTGTTTTTT. It translates to CASRQDKGAGTNEKLFF.

With regard to this clonotype: A much larger clonotype is one base distant, so this may be a read error. Without the conserved terminal phenylalanine or tryptophan, this CDR3 likely stems from a read error. The chain carries TRBV20-1 and TRBJ1-5, with D maybe TRBD1 (5 bases). Germline V CDR1 and CDR2: DFQATT, SNEGSKA (reference sequence). V lost 5 bases to trimming and J lost 4 bases, with 9 bases between them. The CDR3 is 12 residues long. CDR3 loop: CSARTHNQPQHS. The CDR3 nucleotides are TGCAGTGCTCGGACACATAATCAGCCCCAGCATTCT.

The chain couples TRBV11-2 to TRBJ2-7; 11 positions agree with TRBD1. Germline trimming cut 6 bases from V and 4 bases from J; bases unmatched to any gene: 8. Germline CDR1 and CDR2: SGHAT and FQNNGV. The CDR3 is 15 residues long. The CDR3 protein is CASRVAGQGAYEQYF. Written as DNA, the CDR3 is TGTGCCAGCAGGGTCGCCGGACAGGGGGCATACGAGCAGTACTTC. Together with reference TRBV11-2 and TRBJ2-7, the CDR3 gives the full variable domain: EAGVAQSPRYKIIEKRQSVAFWCNPISGHATLYWYQQILGQGPKLLIQFQNNGVVDDSQLPKDRFSAERLKGVDSTLKIQPAKLEDSAVYLCASRVAGQGAYEQYFGPGTRLTVT.

This clonotype appeared many times. The chain links TRBV19 to TRBJ2-7; possibly TRBD2 for D (5 bases). Germline CDR1 and CDR2: LNHDA and SQIVND (reference sequence). V lost 3 bases and J 2 bases, leaving 8 bases between the germline ends. The CDR3 has 13 amino acids. The DNA for the CDR3 is TGTGCCAGTAGTATCGTGGGAGCCTACGAGCAGTACTTC. Protein: CASSIVGAYEQYF.

This clonotype was found a few times. The CDR3 region is CASSLAGGLATYEQYF. The CDR3 DNA follows: TGTGCCAGCAGCTTGGCTGGGGGACTAGCGACCTACGAGCAGTACTTC. The chain is built from TRBV5-5 and TRBJ2-7, with TRBD2 identical over 10 bases. Germline-derived CDR1 and CDR2 are SGHKS and YYEKEE (reference sequence). The CDR3 totals 16 residues. With V trimmed by 0 bases and J by 2 bases, 5 bases remained unmatched. Full variable domain (missing parts from reference TRBV5-5 and TRBJ2-7): DAGVTQSPTHLIKTRGQQVTLRCSPISGHKSVSWYQQVLGQGPQFIFQYYEKEERGRGNFPDRFSARQFPNYSSELNVNALLLGDSALYLCASSLAGGLATYEQYFGPGTRLTVT.